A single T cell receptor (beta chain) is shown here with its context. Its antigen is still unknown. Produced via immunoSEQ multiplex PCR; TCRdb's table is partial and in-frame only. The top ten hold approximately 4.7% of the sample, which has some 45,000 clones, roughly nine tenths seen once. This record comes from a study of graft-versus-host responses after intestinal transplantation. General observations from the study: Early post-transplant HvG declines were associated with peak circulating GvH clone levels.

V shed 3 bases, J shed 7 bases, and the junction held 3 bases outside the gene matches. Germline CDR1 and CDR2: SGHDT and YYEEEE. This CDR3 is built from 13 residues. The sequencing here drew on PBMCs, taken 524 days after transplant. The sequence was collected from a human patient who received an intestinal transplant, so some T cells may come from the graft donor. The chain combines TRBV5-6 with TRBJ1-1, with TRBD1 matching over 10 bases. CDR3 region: CASSSGTGVEAFF. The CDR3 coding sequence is TGTGCCAGCAGCTCCGGGACAGGGGTTGAAGCTTTCTTT.